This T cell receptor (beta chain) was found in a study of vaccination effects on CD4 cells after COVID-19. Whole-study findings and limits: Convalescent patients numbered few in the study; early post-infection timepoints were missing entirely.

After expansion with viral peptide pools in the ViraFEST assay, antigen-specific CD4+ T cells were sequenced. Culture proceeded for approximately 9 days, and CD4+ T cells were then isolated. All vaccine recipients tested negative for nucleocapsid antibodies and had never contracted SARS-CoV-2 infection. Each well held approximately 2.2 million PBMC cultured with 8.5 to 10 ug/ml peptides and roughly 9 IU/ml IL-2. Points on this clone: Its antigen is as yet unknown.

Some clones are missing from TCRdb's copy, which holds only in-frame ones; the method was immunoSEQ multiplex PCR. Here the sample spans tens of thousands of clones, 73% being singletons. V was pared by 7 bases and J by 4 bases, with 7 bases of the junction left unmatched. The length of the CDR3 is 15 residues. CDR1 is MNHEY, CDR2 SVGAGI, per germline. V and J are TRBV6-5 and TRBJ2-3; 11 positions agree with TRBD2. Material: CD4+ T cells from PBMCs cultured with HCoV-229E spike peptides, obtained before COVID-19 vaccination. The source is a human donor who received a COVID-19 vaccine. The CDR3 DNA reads TGTGCCAGCATTATGACTAGCGGGATTTCAGATACGCAGTATTTT. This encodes CASIMTSGISDTQYF.